The rows below give T cell receptor beta chains drawn from one sample of a study of early stage breast cancer tumors. Sequenced by immunoSEQ multiplex PCR; TCRdb stores in-frame clones only, minus some. The table lists 50,000 to 65,000 clones, 75% to 95% of them singletons. Sequenced input: blood. These receptors came from a person aged 65-85 years with breast cancer. The CDR3 runs from the conserved cysteine through the conserved F or W. A D gene is named only where the DNA matches it firmly. Rows may omit the clone size; those that give it use once, few, many or a size class.

>TRBV18|NA|NA|TRBJ1-1
CASSSGQSTEAFF
TGTGCCAGCTCATCAGGACAGTCCACTGAAGCTTTCTTT
>TRBV7-7|NA|NA|TRBJ2-5
CASSLGTRGQETQYF
TGTGCCAGCAGCTTAGGGACGAGGGGGCAAGAGACCCAGTACTTC
>TRBV5-1|TRBD1|NA|TRBJ1-6
CASSLARTGSILGSPLHF
TGCGCCAGCAGCTTGGCCAGGACAGGGAGTATTCTTGGATCACCCCTCCACTTT
>TRBV6-4|NA|NA|TRBJ1-1
CASLPSQGSTEAFF
TGTGCCAGCCTCCCCAGTCAGGGTTCCACTGAAGCTTTCTTT
>TRBV7-9|TRBD1|NA|TRBJ2-7
CASSSSDRGSYEQYF
TGTGCCAGCAGCTCGTCGGACAGGGGCTCCTACGAGCAGTACTTC
>TRBV6-6|TRBD2|NA|TRBJ2-7
CASSRGGAYEQYF
TGTGCCAGCTCCCGGGGGGGGGCCTACGAGCAGTACTTC
>TRBV4-2|NA|NA|TRBJ2-2
CASSHAPGETGELFF
TGTGCCAGCAGCCATGCCCCCGGAGAGACCGGGGAGCTGTTTTTT
>TRBV5-4|TRBD1|NA|TRBJ1-2
CASRTRDRVDYGYTF
TGTGCCAGCAGAACCCGGGACAGGGTAGACTATGGCTACACCTTC
>TRBV19|TRBD1|NA|TRBJ1-1
CASSIPGGGTEAFF
TGTGCCAGTAGTATTCCAGGGGGCGGCACTGAAGCTTTCTTT
>TRBV15|TRBD2|NA|TRBJ2-7
CATSRDRTSGSPYEQYF
TGTGCCACCAGCAGAGATAGAACTAGCGGGAGTCCCTACGAGCAGTACTTC
>TRBV7-9|TRBD2|NA|TRBJ2-7
CASSGKGLYYEQYF
TGTGCCAGCAGCGGGAAGGGACTATACTACGAGCAGTACTTC
>TRBV21-1|NA|NA|TRBJ1-6
CASRTDRFHNSPLHF
TGTGCCAGCCGGACAGACAGATTTCATAATTCACCCCTCCACTTT
>TRBV7-2|NA|NA|TRBJ2-2
CAVRGNTGELFF
TGTGCCGTCAGGGGGAACACCGGGGAGCTGTTTTTT
>TRBV11-2|TRBD1|NA|TRBJ2-7
CASSPNRGKRGEQYF
TGTGCCAGCAGCCCTAACAGGGGAAAGCGAGGCGAGCAGTACTTC
>TRBV5-1|NA|NA|TRBJ1-3
CASSFLPQGPSGNTIYF
TGCGCCAGCAGCTTTCTTCCCCAGGGGCCCTCTGGAAACACCATATATTTT
>TRBV4-2|NA|NA|TRBJ2-7
CASSQNVGAATYEQYF
TGTGCCAGCAGCCAAAATGTGGGGGCCGCGACCTACGAGCAGTACTTC
>TRBV28|NA|NA|TRBJ1-6
CASRSSEGDSPLHF
TGTGCCAGCAGATCCTCCGAGGGCGATTCACCCCTCCACTTT
>TRBV5-1|NA|once|TRBJ2-7
CASSFSLAEHYEQYF
TGCGCCAGCAGCTTTTCGTTAGCGGAACACTACGAGCAGTACTTC
>TRBV5-1|NA|NA|TRBJ2-1
CASSLGGRTLDEQFF
TGCGCCAGCAGCTTGGGGGGGAGGACCTTGGATGAGCAGTTCTTC
>TRBV4-2|NA|NA|TRBJ2-7
CASSQDAGTGLREQYF
TGTGCCAGCAGCCAGGACGCCGGGACTGGACTACGGGAGCAGTACTTC
>TRBV5-6|NA|few|TRBJ2-3
CASSWTGQSTSTDTQYF
TGTGCCAGCAGCTGGACCGGACAGAGCACTAGCACAGATACGCAGTATTTT
>TRBV7-2|TRBD1|NA|TRBJ2-7
CASSLAGQGAYEQYF
TGTGCCAGCAGCTTAGCCGGACAGGGGGCCTACGAGCAGTACTTC
>TRBV5-8|NA|NA|TRBJ1-6
CASSLAAGNYNSPLHF
TGTGCCAGCAGCTTGGCCGCAGGGAACTATAATTCACCCCTCCACTTT
>TRBV7-2|NA|few|TRBJ1-2
CASSFVPGPSNYGYTF
TGTGCCAGCAGCTTCGTGCCAGGCCCCTCAAACTATGGCTACACCTTC
>TRBV19|NA|NA|TRBJ2-7
CASSNGEYYEQYF
TGTGCCAGTAGTAATGGGGAGTACTACGAGCAGTACTTC
>TRBV9|TRBD1|NA|TRBJ1-5
CASSIIVLQCYRGRGIQPQHF
TGTGCCAGCAGTATTATAGTTCTACAATGCTACAGGGGGCGCGGGATACAGCCCCAGCATTTT
>TRBV11-2|TRBD1|NA|TRBJ1-4
CASSLQGRREKLFF
TGTGCCAGCAGTTTACAGGGGCGCAGAGAAAAACTGTTTTTT
>TRBV1|NA|NA|TRBJ2-1
CTSSQVWAGGNEQFF
NA
>TRBV28|NA|NA|TRBJ1-4
CASSLGGAGMREKLFF
TGTGCCAGCAGTTTAGGGGGGGCAGGGATGAGAGAAAAACTGTTTTTT
>TRBV7-8|TRBD2|NA|TRBJ2-3
CASSDGRADTQYF
TGTGCCAGCAGCGACGGGAGGGCAGATACGCAGTATTTT
>TRBV30|TRBD2|NA|TRBJ2-1
CAWSLLAGPYNEQFF
TGTGCCTGGAGCCTACTAGCGGGCCCTTACAATGAGCAGTTCTTC
>TRBV7-3|NA|NA|TRBJ2-5
CASSLLGGGSLGETQYF
TGTGCCAGCAGCTTACTCGGAGGCGGATCACTCGGGGAGACCCAGTACTTC
>TRBV28|NA|NA|TRBJ1-4
CASNAAGIGEKLFF
TGTGCCAGCAACGCCGCGGGAATTGGAGAAAAACTGTTTTTT
>TRBV10-1|TRBD1|few|TRBJ1-2
CASSESGDSYGYTF
TGCGCCAGCAGTGAGTCGGGGGACAGCTATGGCTACACCTTC
>TRBV5-1|NA|once|TRBJ1-1
CASSPQPQGQPEAFF
TGCGCCAGCAGCCCACAACCCCAGGGCCAGCCTGAAGCTTTCTTT
>TRBV7-3|NA|NA|TRBJ1-3
CASSTQGGNTIYF
TGTGCCAGCAGTACTCAGGGAGGAAACACCATATATTTT
>TRBV28|NA|NA|TRBJ2-7
CASSPGGEAGTYEQYF
TGTGCCAGCAGTCCCGGGGGTGAGGCGGGGACCTACGAGCAGTACTTC
>TRBV5-6|NA|once|TRBJ2-2
CASSLALPANTGELFF
TGTGCCAGCAGCTTGGCGCTTCCGGCGAACACCGGGGAGCTGTTTTTT
>TRBV7-7|TRBD2|once|TRBJ2-2
CASGAGGSTGELFF
TGTGCTAGCGGAGCGGGAGGGAGCACCGGGGAGCTGTTTTTT
>TRBV29-1|NA|NA|TRBJ1-2
CSVPGQGNGYTF
TGCAGCGTCCCCGGGCAGGGGAATGGCTACACCTTC
>TRBV19|NA|few|TRBJ1-6
CATVQGTYNSPLHF
TGTGCCACGGTACAGGGAACCTATAATTCACCCCTCCACTTT
>TRBV7-8|NA|NA|TRBJ2-1
CASSLAPLASYNEQFF
TGTGCCAGCAGCTTAGCGCCACTAGCCTCCTACAATGAGCAGTTCTTC
>TRBV28|NA|few|TRBJ1-1
CASSGTPKSVTEAFF
TGTGCCAGCAGTGGGACACCTAAGTCGGTTACTGAAGCTTTCTTT
>TRBV7-8|NA|NA|TRBJ1-3
CASSLRRGRGTIYF
TGTGCCAGCAGCTTAAGGCGGGGCAGAGGCACCATATATTTT
>TRBV7-8|NA|NA|TRBJ1-2
CASSSQGYGYTF
TGTGCCAGCAGCTCACAGGGATATGGCTACACCTTC